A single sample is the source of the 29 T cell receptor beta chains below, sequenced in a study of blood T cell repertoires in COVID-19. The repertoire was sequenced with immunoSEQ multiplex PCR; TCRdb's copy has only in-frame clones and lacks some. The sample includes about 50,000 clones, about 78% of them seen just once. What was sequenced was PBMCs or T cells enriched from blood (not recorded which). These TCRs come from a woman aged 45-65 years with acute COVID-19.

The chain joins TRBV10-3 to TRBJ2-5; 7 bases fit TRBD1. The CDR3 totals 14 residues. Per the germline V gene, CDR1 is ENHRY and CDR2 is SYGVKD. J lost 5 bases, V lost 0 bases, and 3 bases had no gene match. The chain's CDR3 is CAISESVQGETQYF. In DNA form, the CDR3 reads TGTGCCATCAGTGAGTCTGTACAGGGGGAGACCCAGTACTTC.

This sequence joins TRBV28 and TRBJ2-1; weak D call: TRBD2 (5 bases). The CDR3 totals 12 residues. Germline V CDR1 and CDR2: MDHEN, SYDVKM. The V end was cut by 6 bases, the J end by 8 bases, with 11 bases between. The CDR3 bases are TGTGCCAGCAGCGAAACGGAGGATGAGCAGTTCTTC. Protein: CASSETEDEQFF.

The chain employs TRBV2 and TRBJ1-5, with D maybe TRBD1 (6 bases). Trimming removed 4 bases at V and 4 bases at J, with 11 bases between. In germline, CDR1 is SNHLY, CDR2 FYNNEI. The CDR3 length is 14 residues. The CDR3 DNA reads TGTGCCAGCAGTGGTCAGGGGCAGAATCAGCCCCAGCATTTT. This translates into CASSGQGQNQPQHF. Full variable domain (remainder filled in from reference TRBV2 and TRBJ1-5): EPEVTQTPSHQVTQMGQEVILRCVPISNHLYFYWYRQILGQKVEFLVSFYNNEISEKSEIFDDQFSVERPDGSNFTLKIRSTKLEDSAMYFCASSGQGQNQPQHFGDGTRLSIL.

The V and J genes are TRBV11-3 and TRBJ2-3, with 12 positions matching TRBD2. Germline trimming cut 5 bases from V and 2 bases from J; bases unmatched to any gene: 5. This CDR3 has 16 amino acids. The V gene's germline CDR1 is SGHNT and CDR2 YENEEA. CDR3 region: CASSPLAGGNTDTQYF. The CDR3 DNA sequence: TGTGCCAGCAGCCCACTAGCGGGGGGAAACACAGATACGCAGTATTTT.

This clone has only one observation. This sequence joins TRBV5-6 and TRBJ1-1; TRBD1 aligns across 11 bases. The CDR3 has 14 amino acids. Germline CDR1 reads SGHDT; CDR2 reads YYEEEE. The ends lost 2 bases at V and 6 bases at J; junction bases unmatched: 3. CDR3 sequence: CASSFGDRGSEAFF. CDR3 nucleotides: TGTGCCAGCAGCTTCGGGGACAGGGGGTCTGAAGCTTTCTTT.

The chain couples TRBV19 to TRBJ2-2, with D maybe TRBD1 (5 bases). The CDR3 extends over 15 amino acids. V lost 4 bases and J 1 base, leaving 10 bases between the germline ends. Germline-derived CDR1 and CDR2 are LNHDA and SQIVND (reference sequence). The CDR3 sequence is CASSRWGMNTGELFF. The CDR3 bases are TGTGCCAGTAGTAGGTGGGGCATGAACACCGGGGAGCTGTTTTTT.

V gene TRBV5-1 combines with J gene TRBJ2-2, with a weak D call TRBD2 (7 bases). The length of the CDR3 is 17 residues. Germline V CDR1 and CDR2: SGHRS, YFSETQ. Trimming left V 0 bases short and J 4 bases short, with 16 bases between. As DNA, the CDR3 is TGCGCCAGCAGCTTGGAATGGGGGGGCCGGGGCACCGGGGAGCTGTTTTTT. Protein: CASSLEWGGRGTGELFF. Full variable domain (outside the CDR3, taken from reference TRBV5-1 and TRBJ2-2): KAGVTQTPRYLIKTRGQQVTLSCSPISGHRSVSWYQQTPGQGLQFLFEYFSETQRNKGNFPGRFSGRQFSNSRSEMNVSTLELGDSALYLCASSLEWGGRGTGELFFGEGSRLTVL.

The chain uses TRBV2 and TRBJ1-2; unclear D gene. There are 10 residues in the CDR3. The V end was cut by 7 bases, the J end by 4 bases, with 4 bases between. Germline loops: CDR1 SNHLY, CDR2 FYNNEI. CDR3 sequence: CASIRYGYTF. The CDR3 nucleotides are TGTGCCAGCATTCGCTATGGCTACACCTTC.

The CDR3 loop is CAALWGPLTYEQYF. The DNA of the CDR3 is TGTGCCGCTCTATGGGGGCCGTTGACCTACGAGCAGTACTTC. This rearrangement joins TRBV5-6 to TRBJ2-7; maybe TRBD1 (6 bases). The CDR3 is 14 residues long. Looked up from germline, CDR1 is SGHDT and CDR2 is YYEEEE. Between the trimmed V and J ends, which lost 10 bases and 2 bases, there was a span of 19 bases.

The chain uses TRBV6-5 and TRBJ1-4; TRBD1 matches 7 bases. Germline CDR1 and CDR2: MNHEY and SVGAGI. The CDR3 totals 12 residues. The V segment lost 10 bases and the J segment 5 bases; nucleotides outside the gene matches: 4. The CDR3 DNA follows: TGTGCCACCGAGACAGGGAATGAAAAACTGTTTTTT. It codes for CATETGNEKLFF.

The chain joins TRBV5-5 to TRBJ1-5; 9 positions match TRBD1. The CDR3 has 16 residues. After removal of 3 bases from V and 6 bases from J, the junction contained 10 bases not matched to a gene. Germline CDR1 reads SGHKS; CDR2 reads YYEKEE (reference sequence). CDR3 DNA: TGTGCCAGCAGCTGGTCCCGGGACAGGGTCGGTCAGCCCCAGCATTTT. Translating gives CASSWSRDRVGQPQHF.

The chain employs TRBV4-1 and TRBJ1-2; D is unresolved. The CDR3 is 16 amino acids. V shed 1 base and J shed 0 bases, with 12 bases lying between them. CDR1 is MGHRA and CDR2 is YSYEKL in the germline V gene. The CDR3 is CASSQVTGFPNYGYTF. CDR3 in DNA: TGCGCCAGCAGCCAAGTTACCGGTTTTCCTAACTATGGCTACACCTTC.

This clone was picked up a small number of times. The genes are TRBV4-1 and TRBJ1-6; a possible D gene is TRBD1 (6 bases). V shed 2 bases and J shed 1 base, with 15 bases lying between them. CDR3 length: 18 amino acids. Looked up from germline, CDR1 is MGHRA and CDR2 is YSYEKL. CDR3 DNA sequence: TGCGCCAGCAGCCAACTGTACAGGGTGTCATCCTATAATTCACCCCTCCACTTT. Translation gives CASSQLYRVSSYNSPLHF.

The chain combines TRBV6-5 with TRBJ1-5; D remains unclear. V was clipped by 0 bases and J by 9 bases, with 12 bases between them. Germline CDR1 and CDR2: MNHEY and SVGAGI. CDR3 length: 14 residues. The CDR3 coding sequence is TGTGCCAGCAGTTACTCGGAGGACTTGGGGCCCCAGCATTTT. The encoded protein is CASSYSEDLGPQHF.

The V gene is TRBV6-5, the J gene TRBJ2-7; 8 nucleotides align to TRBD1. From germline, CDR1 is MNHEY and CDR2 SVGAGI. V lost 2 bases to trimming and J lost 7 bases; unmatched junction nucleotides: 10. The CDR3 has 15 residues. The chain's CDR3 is CASSYGGTGITEQYF. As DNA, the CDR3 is TGTGCCAGCAGTTACGGGGGGACAGGAATTACGGAGCAGTACTTC.

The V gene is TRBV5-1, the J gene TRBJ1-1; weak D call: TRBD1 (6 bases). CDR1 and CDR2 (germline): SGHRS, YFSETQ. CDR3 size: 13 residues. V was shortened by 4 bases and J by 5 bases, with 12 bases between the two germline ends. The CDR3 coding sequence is TGCGCCAGCAGCAGGACAGCTTTAACTGAAGCTTTCTTT. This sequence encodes CASSRTALTEAFF.

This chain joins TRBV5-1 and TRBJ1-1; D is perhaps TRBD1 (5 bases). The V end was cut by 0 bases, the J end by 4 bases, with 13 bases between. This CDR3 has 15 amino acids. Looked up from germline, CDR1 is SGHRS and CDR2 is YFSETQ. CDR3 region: CASSLGAGKFTEAFF. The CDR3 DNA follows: TGCGCCAGCAGCTTGGGGGCAGGGAAGTTCACTGAAGCTTTCTTT. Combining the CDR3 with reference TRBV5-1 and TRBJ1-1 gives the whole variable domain KAGVTQTPRYLIKTRGQQVTLSCSPISGHRSVSWYQQTPGQGLQFLFEYFSETQRNKGNFPGRFSGRQFSNSRSEMNVSTLELGDSALYLCASSLGAGKFTEAFFGQGTRLTVV.

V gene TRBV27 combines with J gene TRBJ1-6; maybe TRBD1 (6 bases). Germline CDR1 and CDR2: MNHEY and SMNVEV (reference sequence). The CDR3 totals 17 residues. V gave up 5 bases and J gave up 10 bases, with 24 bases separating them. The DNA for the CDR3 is TGTGCCAGCAGTCCGCTCCCGGGGGGCTCACGGGGGTCACCCCTCCACTTT. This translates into CASSPLPGGSRGSPLHF.

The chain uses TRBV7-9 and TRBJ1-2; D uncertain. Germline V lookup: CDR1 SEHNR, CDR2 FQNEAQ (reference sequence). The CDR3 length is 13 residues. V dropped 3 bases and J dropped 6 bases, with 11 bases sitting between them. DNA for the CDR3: TGTGCCAGCAGCTTCCAGGCTGCCGATGGCTACACCTTC. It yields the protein CASSFQAADGYTF.

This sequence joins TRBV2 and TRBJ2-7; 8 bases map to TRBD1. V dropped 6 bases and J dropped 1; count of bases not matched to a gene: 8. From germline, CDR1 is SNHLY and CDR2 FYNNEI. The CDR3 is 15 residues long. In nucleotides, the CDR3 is TGTGCCAGCAGCAGTGGACAGGGACTTTCCTACGAGCAGTACTTC. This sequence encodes CASSSGQGLSYEQYF.

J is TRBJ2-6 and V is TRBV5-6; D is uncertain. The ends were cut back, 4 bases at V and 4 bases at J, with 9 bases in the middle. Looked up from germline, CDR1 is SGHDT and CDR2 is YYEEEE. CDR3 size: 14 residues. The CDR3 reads CASSPVPGANVLTF. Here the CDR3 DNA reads TGTGCCAGCAGCCCAGTTCCAGGGGCCAACGTCCTGACTTTC.

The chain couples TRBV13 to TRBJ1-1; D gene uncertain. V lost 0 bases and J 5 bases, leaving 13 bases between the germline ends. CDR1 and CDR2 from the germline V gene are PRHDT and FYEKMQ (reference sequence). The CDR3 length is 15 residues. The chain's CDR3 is CASSLGYGAGTEAFF. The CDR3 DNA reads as TGTGCCAGCAGCTTAGGGTACGGCGCAGGAACTGAAGCTTTCTTT.

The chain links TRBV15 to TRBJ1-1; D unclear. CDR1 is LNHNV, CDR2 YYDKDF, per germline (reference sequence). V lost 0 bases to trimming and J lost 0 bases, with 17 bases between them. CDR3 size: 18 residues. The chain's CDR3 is CATSRDNLGRWVNTEAFF. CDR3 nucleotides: TGTGCCACCAGCAGAGATAACCTAGGTCGGTGGGTGAACACTGAAGCTTTCTTT.

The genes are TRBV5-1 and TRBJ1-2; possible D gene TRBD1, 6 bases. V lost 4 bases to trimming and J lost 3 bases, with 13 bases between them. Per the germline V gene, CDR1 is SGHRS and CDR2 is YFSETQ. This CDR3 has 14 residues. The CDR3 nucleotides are TGCGCCAGCAGCCAAGGACAGAGGGACTATGGCTACACCTTC. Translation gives CASSQGQRDYGYTF.

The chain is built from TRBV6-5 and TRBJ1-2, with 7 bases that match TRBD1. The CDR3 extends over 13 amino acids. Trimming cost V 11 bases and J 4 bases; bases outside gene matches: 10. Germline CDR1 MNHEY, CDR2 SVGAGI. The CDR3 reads CAAAQGGGYGYTF. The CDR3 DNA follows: TGTGCCGCCGCCCAAGGGGGCGGCTATGGCTACACCTTC.

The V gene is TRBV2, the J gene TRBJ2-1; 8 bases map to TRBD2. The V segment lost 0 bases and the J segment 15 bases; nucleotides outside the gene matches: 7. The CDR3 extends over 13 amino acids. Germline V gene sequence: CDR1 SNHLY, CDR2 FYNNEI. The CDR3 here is CASSEARASGRFF. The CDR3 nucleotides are TGTGCCAGCAGTGAAGCTCGAGCTAGCGGGCGGTTCTTC.

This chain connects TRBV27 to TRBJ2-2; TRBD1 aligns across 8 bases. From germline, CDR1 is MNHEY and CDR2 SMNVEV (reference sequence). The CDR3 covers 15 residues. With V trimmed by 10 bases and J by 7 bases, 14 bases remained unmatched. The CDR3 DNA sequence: TGTGCCACTAGGTCCCAGGGGGCGATCGGCGGGGAGCTGTTTTTT. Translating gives CATRSQGAIGGELFF.

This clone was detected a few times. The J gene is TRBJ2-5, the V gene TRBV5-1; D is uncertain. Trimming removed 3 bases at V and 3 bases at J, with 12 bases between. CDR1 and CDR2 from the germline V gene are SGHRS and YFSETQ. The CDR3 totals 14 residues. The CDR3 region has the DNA TGCGCCAGCAGCTCGACGCCTAGAAAAGAGACCCAGTACTTC. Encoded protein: CASSSTPRKETQYF.

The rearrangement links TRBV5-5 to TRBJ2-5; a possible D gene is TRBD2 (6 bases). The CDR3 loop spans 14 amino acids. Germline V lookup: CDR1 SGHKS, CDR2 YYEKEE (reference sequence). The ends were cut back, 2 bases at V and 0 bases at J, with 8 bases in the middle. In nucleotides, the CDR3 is TGTGCCAGCAGCTTAGGAGGGTACCAAGAGACCCAGTACTTC. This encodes CASSLGGYQETQYF.